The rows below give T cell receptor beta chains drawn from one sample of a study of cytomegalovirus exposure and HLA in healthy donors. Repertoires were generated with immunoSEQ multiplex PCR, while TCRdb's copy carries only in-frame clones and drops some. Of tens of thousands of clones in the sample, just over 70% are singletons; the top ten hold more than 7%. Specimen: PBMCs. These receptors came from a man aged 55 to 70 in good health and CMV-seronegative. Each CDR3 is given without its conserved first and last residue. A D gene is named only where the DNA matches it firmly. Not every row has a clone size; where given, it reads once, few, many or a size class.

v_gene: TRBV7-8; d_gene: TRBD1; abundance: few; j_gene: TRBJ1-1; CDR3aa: ASSTRQGETEAF
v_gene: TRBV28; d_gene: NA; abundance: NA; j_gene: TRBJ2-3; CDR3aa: ATFGGGDTQY
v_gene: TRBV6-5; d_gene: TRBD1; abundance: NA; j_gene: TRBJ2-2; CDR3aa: ASSYTSGTGTGELF
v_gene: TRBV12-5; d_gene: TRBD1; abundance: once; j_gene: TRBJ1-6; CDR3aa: ASGLDTGVRSPLH
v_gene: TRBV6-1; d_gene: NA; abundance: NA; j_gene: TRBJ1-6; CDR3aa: ASTTGSYNSPLH
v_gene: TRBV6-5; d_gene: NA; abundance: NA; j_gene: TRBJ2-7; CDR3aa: ASSITGFDEQY
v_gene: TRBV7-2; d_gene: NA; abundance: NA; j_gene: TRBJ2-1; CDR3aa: ASSPFSYNEQF
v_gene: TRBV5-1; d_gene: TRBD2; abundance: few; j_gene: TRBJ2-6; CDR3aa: ASSLEAGGAGANVLT
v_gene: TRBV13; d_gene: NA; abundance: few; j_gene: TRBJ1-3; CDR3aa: ASRGGSGNTIY
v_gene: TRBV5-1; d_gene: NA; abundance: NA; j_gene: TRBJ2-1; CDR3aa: ASSLEFNYNEQF
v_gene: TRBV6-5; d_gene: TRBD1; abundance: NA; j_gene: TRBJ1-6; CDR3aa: ASSQTGYDSPLH
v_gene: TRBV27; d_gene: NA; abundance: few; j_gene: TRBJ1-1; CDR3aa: ASTPGGSTEAF
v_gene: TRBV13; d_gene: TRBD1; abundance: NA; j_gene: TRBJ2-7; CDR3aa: ASSFRPGQNSYEQY
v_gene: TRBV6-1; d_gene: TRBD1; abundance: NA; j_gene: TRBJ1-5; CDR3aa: ASTWTGDSNQPQH
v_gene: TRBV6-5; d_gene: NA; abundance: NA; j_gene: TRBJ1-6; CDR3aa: ASRLGRVNSPLH
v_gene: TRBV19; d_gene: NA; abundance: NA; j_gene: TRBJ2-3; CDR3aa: ASSPVAGRTQY
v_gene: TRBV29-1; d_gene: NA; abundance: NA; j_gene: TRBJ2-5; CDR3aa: SVEEAKTQY
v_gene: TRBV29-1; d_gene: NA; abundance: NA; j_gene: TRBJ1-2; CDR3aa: SVRSTDNYGYT
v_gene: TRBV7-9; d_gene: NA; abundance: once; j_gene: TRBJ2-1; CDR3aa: ASALSDSSYNEQF
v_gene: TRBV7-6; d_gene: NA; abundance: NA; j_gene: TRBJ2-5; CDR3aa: ASSLGSEETQY
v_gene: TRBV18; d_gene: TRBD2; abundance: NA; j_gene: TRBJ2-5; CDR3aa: ASSPTNSGGTETQY
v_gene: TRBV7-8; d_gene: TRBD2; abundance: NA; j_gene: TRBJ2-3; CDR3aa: ASSLRLAGITDTQY
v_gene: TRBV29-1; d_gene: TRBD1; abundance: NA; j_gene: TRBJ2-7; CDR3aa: SVRGQPFSYEQY
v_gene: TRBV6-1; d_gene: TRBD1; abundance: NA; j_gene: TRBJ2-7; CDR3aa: ASRDGGQAIYEQY
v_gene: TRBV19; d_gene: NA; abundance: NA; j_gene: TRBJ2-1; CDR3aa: ASSILGGAVGNEQF
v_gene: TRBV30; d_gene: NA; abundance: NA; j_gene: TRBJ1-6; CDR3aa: AGLTGEFTLH